The 19 T cell receptor beta chains below all came from one sample that was sequenced in a study of T-cell memory formation after mild COVID-19. TCRdb called the 5' RACE reads again in MiXCR, with one record for every CDR3 protein. The sample has 100,000 to 120,000 distinct CDR3 sequences, 15% to 20% seen once. The sample consisted of PBMCs or a T cell subset sorted from them (not recorded which). These receptors were obtained from a man aged 18 to 30 who had mild COVID-19 (a few samples of this study predate the infection). Cell type and time point are not known.

This clonotype was counted only a few times. J is TRBJ2-1 and V is TRBV7-3; 10 nucleotides line up with TRBD2. Germline V gene lookup returns CDR1 SGHTA and CDR2 FQGTGA. CDR3 length equals 17 residues. The junction had 13 bases not matched to a gene; V was cut back by 3 bases and J by 8 bases. CDR3 loop: CASSFALTSGAGHEQFF. CDR3 DNA: TGTGCCAGCAGCTTCGCGCTTACTAGCGGGGCCGGCCATGAGCAGTTCTTC.

J is TRBJ1-1 and V is TRBV5-4; no clear D gene. Deletions cut 4 bases from V and 2 bases from J, with 12 bases between. Germline V gene lookup returns CDR1 SGHNT and CDR2 YYREEE (reference sequence). This CDR3 is 14 amino acids long. The CDR3 here is CASSMATVNTEAFF. The DNA for the CDR3 is TGTGCCAGCAGCATGGCGACGGTAAACACTGAAGCTTTCTTT.

The chain is built from TRBV5-1 and TRBJ2-5; no definite D call. This CDR3 region has 15 residues. Trimming pared 4 bases from V and 4 bases from J, leaving 17 bases between. Germline lookup yields CDR1 SGHRS and CDR2 YFSETQ. The CDR3 sequence is CASSQSDPSGETQYF. The CDR3 nucleotides read TGCGCCAGCAGCCAATCAGACCCATCAGGAGAGACCCAGTACTTC.

The chain combines TRBV18 with TRBJ2-2, with D perhaps given as TRBD1 or TRBD2 (5 bases each). V was trimmed by 6 bases and J by 8 bases, leaving 13 bases between them. Germline-derived CDR1 and CDR2 are KGHSH and LQKENI. The CDR3 has 13 residues. In DNA, the CDR3 is TGTGCCAGCTCGTCCGGGACCGCAGGGGAGCTGTTTTTT. It yields the protein CASSSGTAGELFF.

V is TRBV7-2 and J is TRBJ2-3; possibly TRBD2 for D (5 bases). The CDR3 runs 13 residues. Germline V gives CDR1 SGHTA, CDR2 FQGNSA. Between the trimmed V and J ends, which lost 5 bases and 6 bases, there was a span of 12 bases. CDR3 sequence reads: CASSLSGYDTQYF. CDR3 nucleotides: TGTGCCAGCAGCCTATCGGGATACGATACGCAGTATTTT.

The rearrangement links TRBV20-1 to TRBJ1-2; TRBD1 agrees at 7 bases. The V and J ends lost 5 bases and 3 bases, in that order; junction bases with no gene match: 3. Germline-derived CDR1 and CDR2 are DFQATT and SNEGSKA (reference sequence). The CDR3 covers 12 residues. The DNA for the CDR3 is TGCAGTGCTCCTGACAGGGACTATGGCTACACCTTC. Its translation is CSAPDRDYGYTF.

This clonotype was seen a few times. This chain connects TRBV20-1 to TRBJ2-3; 11 bases line up with TRBD2. Germline V gene data show CDR1 as DFQATT and CDR2 as SNEGSKA (reference sequence). The length of the CDR3 is 13 residues. J was trimmed by 3 bases and V by 7 bases; bases with no gene match: 3. In nucleotides, the CDR3 is TGCAGTGTAGCGGGGGGGCCAACAGATACGCAGTATTTT. Translated, it gives CSVAGGPTDTQYF.

The chain joins TRBV20-1 to TRBJ2-7; 7 bases match TRBD2. Germline CDR1 and CDR2: DFQATT and SNEGSKA (reference sequence). V dropped 6 bases and J dropped 3; count of bases not matched to a gene: 11. The CDR3 has 14 residues. This chain's CDR3 is CSALSPGLNYEQYV. The CDR3 DNA reads as TGCAGTGCCCTCTCCCCGGGACTAAACTACGAGCAGTACGTC.

The gene calls are TRBV4-3 and TRBJ2-5; TRBD2 agrees at 12 bases. Germline V CDR1 and CDR2: LGHNA, YSLEER. Trimming took 1 base from V and 5 from J; bases not matched to a gene: 14. CDR3 length equals 19 residues. CDR3 residues: CASSQGAASGGAREETQYF. In nucleotides, the CDR3 is TGCGCCAGCAGCCAAGGTGCTGCTAGCGGGGGGGCCCGAGAGGAGACCCAGTACTTC.

This clonotype showed up just a few times. V and J are TRBV15 and TRBJ1-2, with a weak D call TRBD1 (5 bases). Trimming removed 3 bases from V and 7 bases from J, with 12 bases in between. Germline V lookup: CDR1 LNHNV, CDR2 YYDKDF (reference sequence). There are 13 residues in the CDR3. The chain's CDR3 is CATSSRVSGGYTF. CDR3 nucleotide sequence: TGTGCCACCAGCAGCAGGGTTTCTGGTGGCTACACCTTC.

This clonotype was recorded once. The V gene is TRBV6-6, the J gene TRBJ2-1; tentatively, D is TRBD2 (5 bases). This CDR3 comprises 15 residues. Per the germline V gene, CDR1 is MNHNY and CDR2 is SVGAGI (reference sequence). Trimming stripped 0 bases from V and 2 bases from J, with 8 bases between. The CDR3 protein is CASSYSSGAYNEQFF. The CDR3 DNA sequence: TGTGCCAGCAGTTACTCGAGCGGAGCCTACAATGAGCAGTTCTTC.

This sequence joins TRBV6-6 and TRBJ2-3; 7 nucleotides align to TRBD2. The V and J ends lost 6 bases and 2 bases, in that order; junction bases with no gene match: 5. Germline assignment: CDR1 MNHNY and CDR2 SVGAGI (reference sequence). The CDR3 has 14 amino acids. The CDR3 nucleotides are TGTGCCAGCAGGAAGACTAGCTACACAGATACGCAGTATTTT. Protein product: CASRKTSYTDTQYF.

This clonotype has more than one count but fewer than ten. This sequence joins TRBV18 and TRBJ2-4, with D possibly matching TRBD2 (5 bases). From germline, CDR1 is KGHSH and CDR2 LQKENI. The CDR3 length is 15 residues. The V and J ends lost 4 bases and 5 bases respectively, with 15 bases between them. CDR3 coding DNA: TGTGCCAGCTCACTCCCCCGGGGTCCAGAAAACATTCAGTACTTC. Its translation: CASSLPRGPENIQYF.

The gene calls are TRBV7-6 and TRBJ1-2, with TRBD1 matching 7 bases. The CDR3 covers 11 residues. Germline V gene lookup returns CDR1 SGHVS and CDR2 FNYEAQ. The CDR3 DNA is TGTGCAATCAGGGGGAACTATGGCTACACCTTC. Its protein product is CAIRGNYGYTF.

The chain has TRBV11-1 and TRBJ2-1; the D gene is possibly TRBD2 (6 bases). This CDR3 has 15 amino acids. Germline V lookup: CDR1 SGHAT, CDR2 FQDESV (reference sequence). V was clipped by 5 bases and J by 7 bases, with 18 bases between them. In DNA form, the CDR3 reads TGTGCCAGCAGCCCCCTCGGGTGGGGGGTTAATGAGCAGTTCTTC. Encoded protein: CASSPLGWGVNEQFF.

This chain uses TRBV20-1 with TRBJ1-6; D is unclear. The germline V gene has CDR1 DFQATT and CDR2 SNEGSKA (reference sequence). V was trimmed by 5 bases and J by 7 bases, leaving 18 bases between them. The CDR3 sequence is 15 residues long. CDR3 nucleotide sequence: TGCAGTGCTTACCGCCTCGAGCCCTGGAATTCACCCCTCCACTTT. Encoded protein: CSAYRLEPWNSPLHF.

A few counts support this clonotype. The genes are TRBV7-2 and TRBJ2-5; D not certain. The germline gives CDR1 SGHTA, CDR2 FQGNSA. The CDR3 sequence is 15 residues long. Trimming cost V 5 bases and J 1 base, with 14 bases left between them. CDR3 DNA: TGTGCCAGCAGCCACTGGGAACAGACCCAAGAGACCCAGTACTTC. This gives the protein CASSHWEQTQETQYF.

The chain has TRBV12-3 or TRBV12-4 and TRBJ2-1, with 12 positions matching TRBD2. Trimming removed 5 bases from V and 5 bases from J; junction bases left unmatched: 1. The CDR3 is 14 residues long. CDR3 DNA: TGTGCCAGCAGTCGACTAGCGGGGGACAATGAGCAGTTCTTC. It yields the protein CASSRLAGDNEQFF.

The V and J genes are TRBV27 and TRBJ2-3; TRBD2 might be the D (5 bases). V lost 3 bases and J lost 5, with 9 bases in between. This CDR3 has 13 residues. Looked up from germline, CDR1 is MNHEY and CDR2 is SMNVEV (reference sequence). The CDR3 nucleotides are TGTGCCAGCAGTTTCTCGAGGGTAGATACGCAGTATTTT. This codes for CASSFSRVDTQYF.